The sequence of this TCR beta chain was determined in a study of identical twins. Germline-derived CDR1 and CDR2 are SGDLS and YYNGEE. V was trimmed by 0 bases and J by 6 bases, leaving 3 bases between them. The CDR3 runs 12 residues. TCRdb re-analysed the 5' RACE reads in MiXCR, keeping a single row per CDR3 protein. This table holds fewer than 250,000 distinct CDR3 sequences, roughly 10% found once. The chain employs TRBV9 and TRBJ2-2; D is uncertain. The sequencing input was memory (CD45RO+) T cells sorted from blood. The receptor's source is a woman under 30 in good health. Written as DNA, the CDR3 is TGTGCCAGCAGCGTAGTCCCCGGGGAGCTGTTTTTT. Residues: CASSVVPGELFF.